This is a list of T cell receptor beta chains from one sample in a study of T cells after yellow fever vaccination. TCRdb re-analysed the 5' RACE reads in MiXCR, keeping a single row per CDR3 protein. This table holds under 95,000 distinct CDR3 sequences, around 7.9% found once. The specimen was CD8+ T cells sorted from PBMCs, collected 10 days after the first yellow fever vaccination. These receptors were taken from a man younger than 35 who received the YFV17D yellow fever vaccine. The CDR3 runs from the conserved cysteine through the conserved F or W. D genes are given only for firm matches. The listing skips clone size in some rows; elsewhere it reads once, few, many or a size class.

cdr3_nt	cdr3_aa	clone_size	v_call	j_call	d_call
TGCGCCAGCAGCCAAGGCTGGGGAGGCCAGGAGTACAATGAGCAGTTCTTC	CASSQGWGGQEYNEQFF	many	TRBV4-1	TRBJ2-1	NA
TGCAGTGCACTAGAGGGGACAGGCCGCGACCCCTTC	CSALEGTGRDPF	NA	TRBV20-1	TRBJ1-2	TRBD1
TGCAGTGCTAGAGCGTTCGTCACTGGAAACACCATATATTTT	CSARAFVTGNTIYF	many	TRBV20-1	TRBJ1-3	NA
TGTGCCAGCACCTCGACAGGGGGACGTGACGGCTACACCTTC	CASTSTGGRDGYTF	NA	TRBV12-3/TRBV12-4	TRBJ1-2	TRBD1
TGCAGCGTTGACGGAATAGCGGGTGAAGAGGATACGCAGTATTTT	CSVDGIAGEEDTQYF	many	TRBV29-1	TRBJ2-3	TRBD2
TGTGCCAGTAGCCGAGGGGGCGAATTCCCAGATACGCAGTATTTT	CASSRGGEFPDTQYF	many	TRBV19	TRBJ2-3	TRBD1
TGCGCCAGCAGGGAGTACGAGGATTCCTACGAGCAGTACTTC	CASREYEDSYEQYF	many	TRBV4-1	TRBJ2-7	NA
TGCAGCGTTCGAGGGTTTGGGGGCAGAGAAAACATTCAGTACTTC	CSVRGFGGRENIQYF	few	TRBV29-1	TRBJ2-4	NA
TGTGCCAGCAGCTCGGGCGGGGGGGACGAGCAGTACTTC	CASSSGGGDEQYF	NA	TRBV7-9	TRBJ2-7	TRBD2
TGTGCCAGCAGCTTATTCAGTACCCCAGGCAATGAGCAGTTCTTC	CASSLFSTPGNEQFF	few	TRBV11-2	TRBJ2-1	NA
TGTGCCAGCAGATCAGACCTAGCGGGGTATTACAATGAGCAGTTCTTC	CASRSDLAGYYNEQFF	many	TRBV6-5	TRBJ2-1	TRBD2
TGTGCCAGTGAGGACAGGGGGGCGTCTGGGGCCAACGTCCTGACTTTC	CASEDRGASGANVLTF	few	TRBV12-3/TRBV12-4	TRBJ2-6	TRBD1
TGTGCCAGCAGCGGAAGGGGCATGGATGGCACTGAAGCTTTCTTT	CASSGRGMDGTEAFF	few	TRBV7-9	TRBJ1-1	NA
TGTGCCAGCAGTTTCGTTAAAAACACTGAAGCTTTCTTT	CASSFVKNTEAFF	many	TRBV27	TRBJ1-1	NA
TGCAGCGTTGACGGGCTTGGCGGGTTGGCCCGCGAGCAGTACTTC	CSVDGLGGLAREQYF	NA	TRBV29-1	TRBJ2-7	NA
TGTGCCAGCAGTTTATACCCGACAGGGGGCAACTATGGCTACACCTTC	CASSLYPTGGNYGYTF	many	TRBV27	TRBJ1-2	TRBD1
TGTGCCTCCCTGGGGCCCCTGGAATCCTACGAGCAGTACTTC	CASLGPLESYEQYF	many	TRBV2	TRBJ2-7	NA
TGTGCCACCAGCAGAAACCCAACAGGGGGCGAGGGCTACACCTTC	CATSRNPTGGEGYTF	many	TRBV15	TRBJ1-2	TRBD1
TGTGCCAGCAGCCAAGCGGTTGCGGACCGAGAGCAGTTCTTC	CASSQAVADREQFF	few	TRBV3-1	TRBJ2-1	NA
TGCGCCAGCAGTCAACCGTCAAGTGGGTCGAACACCGGGGAGCTGTTTTTT	CASSQPSSGSNTGELFF	NA	TRBV23-1	TRBJ2-2	NA
TGTGCCAGCAGCTCCCCTGCGGGGTTCATAGATACGCAGTATTTT	CASSSPAGFIDTQYF	once	TRBV7-9	TRBJ2-3	NA
TGTGCCATCACCCTGGGCCCGTCACCAGATACGCAGTATTTT	CAITLGPSPDTQYF	many	TRBV10-3	TRBJ2-3	NA
TGTGCCAGCAGTTACTGGGGACAGGGGGTGACAGATACGCAGTATTTT	CASSYWGQGVTDTQYF	many	TRBV6-5	TRBJ2-3	TRBD1
TGTGCCAGCAGCCAACCTAGCGGGGGGTACAATGAGCAGTTCTTC	CASSQPSGGYNEQFF	many	TRBV6-1	TRBJ2-1	TRBD2
TGTGCCACCTTCTCTAGGACCTATGGCTACACCTTC	CATFSRTYGYTF	many	TRBV15	TRBJ1-2	NA
TGCGCCAGCAGCCTAGAGCCGGCCACCGGGGAGCTGTTTTTT	CASSLEPATGELFF	few	TRBV4-1	TRBJ2-2	NA
TGCGCCAGCAGCCAATTCGGGGAGGGGGTTTCCCCGGGAGCTTTCTTT	CASSQFGEGVSPGAFF	NA	TRBV4-1	TRBJ1-1	NA
TGTGCCAGCAGCTTATCGGGCAGCGGGGGCGATGAGCAGTTCTTC	CASSLSGSGGDEQFF	NA	TRBV7-3	TRBJ2-1	TRBD2
TGTGCCAGCAGTGGGGACAGGGGGCTGTCCTACAATGAGCAGTTCTTC	CASSGDRGLSYNEQFF	NA	TRBV12-3/TRBV12-4	TRBJ2-1	TRBD1
TGTGCCAGCAGTCCCGCCGTCGGTCCCGCGTTCTTC	CASSPAVGPAFF	many	TRBV12-3/TRBV12-4	TRBJ2-1	NA
TGTGCCAGCAGTGAAATCTTAGACGAAAAACTGTTTTTT	CASSEILDEKLFF	few	TRBV2	TRBJ1-4	NA